Following are 25 T cell receptor beta chains from one sample sequenced in a study of cytomegalovirus exposure and HLA in healthy donors. PCR used 60 Vbeta primers and 13 Jbeta primers. Libraries were prepared by immunoSEQ multiplex PCR; TCRdb keeps only in-frame clonotypes and omits some of them. The sample includes 100,000 to 150,000 clones, more than 70% seen only once; the top ten take 0.8% to 0.95%. The sample taken for sequencing was PBMCs. These receptors were obtained from a woman aged 55 to 70 in good health and CMV-seronegative.

The V call is TRBV15, the J call TRBJ2-7, with a possible D match to TRBD1 (6 bases). Trimming removed 5 bases from V and 3 bases from J, with 8 bases in between. The CDR3 is made up of 12 amino acids. CDR1 is LNHNV and CDR2 is YYDKDF in the germline V gene (reference sequence). The CDR3 DNA follows: TGTGCCACCAGCTCGGACAGCTACGAGCAGTACTTC. It is translated as CATSSDSYEQYF. The full variable domain, with the rest looked up from reference TRBV15 and TRBJ2-7, is DAMVIQNPRYQVTQFGKPVTLSCSQTLNHNVMYWYQQKSSQAPKLLFHYYDKDFNNEADTPDNFQSRRPNTSFCFLDIRSPGLGDTAMYLCATSSDSYEQYFGPGTRLTVT.

The V call is TRBV30, the J call TRBJ2-7, with 9 bases aligning to TRBD2. CDR3 length equals 13 residues. The V gene end was trimmed by 4 bases and the J gene end by 2 bases; junction bases not matched to a gene: 3. Germline values: CDR1 GTSNPN, CDR2 SVGIG (reference sequence). This CDR3 reads CAWNSGSPYEQYF. The CDR3 coding sequence is TGTGCCTGGAATAGCGGGAGCCCCTACGAGCAGTACTTC. The complete variable domain, with remaining parts taken from reference TRBV30 and TRBJ2-7, reads SQTIHQWPATLVQPVGSPLSLECTVEGTSNPNLYWYRQAAGRGLQLLFYSVGIGQISSEVPQNLSASRPQDRQFILSSKKLLLSDSGFYLCAWNSGSPYEQYFGPGTRLTVT.

This chain uses TRBV4-2 with TRBJ1-1; 7 nucleotides align to TRBD1. Trimming at V came to 4 bases and at J to 0 bases, leaving 5 bases not matched to a gene. This CDR3 contains 15 residues. The germline gives CDR1 LGHNA, CDR2 YNFKEQ. CDR3 sequence: CASSPQGTVNTEAFF. CDR3 coding DNA: TGTGCCAGCAGCCCGCAAGGGACAGTGAACACTGAAGCTTTCTTT.

This chain uses TRBV25-1 with TRBJ2-5, with 7 bases matching TRBD2. The CDR3 runs 18 residues. V gave up 6 bases and J gave up 0 bases; unmatched junction bases: 16. Per germline, CDR1 MGHDK and CDR2 SYGVNS. The CDR3 DNA follows: TGTGCCAGCAGCGACCCCGGATTGGCTAGCGGATACCAAGAGACCCAGTACTTC. It yields the protein CASSDPGLASGYQETQYF. The full variable domain, its missing parts supplied by reference TRBV25-1 and TRBJ2-5, is EADIYQTPRYLVIGTGKKITLECSQTMGHDKMYWYQQDPGMELHLIHYSYGVNSTEKGDLSSESTVSRIRTEHFPLTLESARPSHTSQYLCASSDPGLASGYQETQYFGPGTRLLVL.

The CDR3 DNA follows: TGCGCCAGCAGCTTAAAGGGACAACAAGAGACCCAGTACTTC. Its protein is CASSLKGQQETQYF. The gene calls are TRBV5-1 and TRBJ2-5; maybe TRBD1 (6 bases). There are 14 residues in the CDR3. V gave up 2 bases and J gave up 2 bases, with 10 bases separating them. In germline, CDR1 is SGHRS, CDR2 YFSETQ. The full variable domain, in which reference TRBV5-1 and TRBJ2-5 provide the parts outside the CDR3, is KAGVTQTPRYLIKTRGQQVTLSCSPISGHRSVSWYQQTPGQGLQFLFEYFSETQRNKGNFPGRFSGRQFSNSRSEMNVSTLELGDSALYLCASSLKGQQETQYFGPGTRLLVL.

The J gene is TRBJ2-7, the V gene TRBV15; 7 bases are a match to TRBD2. The germline V gene has CDR1 LNHNV and CDR2 YYDKDF (reference sequence). CDR3 length: 14 amino acids. Germline trimming cut 7 bases from V and 0 bases from J; bases unmatched to any gene: 6. In nucleotides, the CDR3 is TGTGCCACCAAAGTCGGGGGGAGCTCCTACGAGCAGTACTTC. This translates into CATKVGGSSYEQYF.

V usage is TRBV19 and J usage is TRBJ2-3, with no clear D. Germline-derived CDR1 and CDR2 are LNHDA and SQIVND (reference sequence). Trimming left V 5 bases short and J 1 base short, with 10 bases between. This CDR3 spans 14 amino acids. The CDR3 protein is CASSPRLGTDTQYF. In DNA form, the CDR3 reads TGTGCCAGTAGTCCGCGACTGGGCACAGATACGCAGTATTTT.

The chain combines TRBV5-1 with TRBJ2-1, with TRBD2 as a possible D gene (5 bases). V shed 2 bases and J shed 0 bases, with 12 bases lying between them. Per germline, CDR1 SGHRS and CDR2 YFSETQ. The CDR3 consists of 16 residues. The CDR3 reads CASSFTTGSSYNEQFF. Here the CDR3 DNA reads TGCGCCAGCAGCTTCACAACGGGAAGCTCCTACAATGAGCAGTTCTTC.

The V and J genes are TRBV28 and TRBJ2-7; D perhaps matches TRBD2 (6 bases). Germline loops: CDR1 MDHEN, CDR2 SYDVKM. The germline V and J ends were trimmed by 5 bases and 2 bases, with 16 bases remaining between them. This CDR3 has 15 residues. DNA of the CDR3: TGTGCCAGCAGTCCCCTCTGGGGGGATACCTACGAGCAGTACTTC. Residues: CASSPLWGDTYEQYF.

The genes are TRBV9 and TRBJ2-1; D is possibly TRBD2 (5 bases). From germline, CDR1 is SGDLS and CDR2 YYNGEE. This CDR3 has 16 residues. Deletions cut 0 bases from V and 2 bases from J, with 12 bases between. Here the CDR3 DNA reads TGTGCCAGCAGCGTAGGAGGGAGCGAGACCTACAATGAGCAGTTCTTC. Translating gives CASSVGGSETYNEQFF.

The chain is built from TRBV18 and TRBJ2-1; tentatively, D is TRBD2 (5 bases). Germline CDR1 KGHSH, CDR2 LQKENI. Trimming cost V 2 bases and J 3 bases, with 11 bases left between them. This CDR3 contains 15 residues. DNA of the CDR3: TGTGCCAGCTCACCAAGAGCGGATTTCTACAATGAGCAGTTCTTC. Protein: CASSPRADFYNEQFF.

J is TRBJ2-1 and V is TRBV5-1; 8 bases align to TRBD2. The CDR3 is 13 amino acids. J gave up 10 bases and V 0 bases, and 3 bases lay outside the gene matches. The germline V gene encodes CDR1 SGHRS and CDR2 YFSETQ. The CDR3 DNA reads as TGCGCCAGCAGCTTGGTTTCTAGCGGGGAGCAGTTCTTC. This translates into CASSLVSSGEQFF.

This rearrangement joins TRBV30 to TRBJ1-3; maybe TRBD1 (5 bases). Trimming removed 4 bases from V and 0 bases from J, with 25 bases in between. The V gene's germline CDR1 is GTSNPN and CDR2 SVGIG (reference sequence). The CDR3 extends over 19 amino acids. CDR3 nucleotides: TGTGCCTGGAACAGCGGGACGGCGGATCCGTTAAGCTCTGGAAACACCATATATTTT. This sequence encodes CAWNSGTADPLSSGNTIYF. Based on the CDR3 plus reference TRBV30 and TRBJ1-3, the full variable domain is SQTIHQWPATLVQPVGSPLSLECTVEGTSNPNLYWYRQAAGRGLQLLFYSVGIGQISSEVPQNLSASRPQDRQFILSSKKLLLSDSGFYLCAWNSGTADPLSSGNTIYFGEGSWLTVV.

V is TRBV9 and J is TRBJ2-7; 8 positions agree with TRBD2. This CDR3 has 16 residues. Germline CDR1 SGDLS, CDR2 YYNGEE. With V trimmed by 2 bases and J by 5 bases, 12 bases remained unmatched. The CDR3 DNA sequence: TGTGCCAGCAGCGTTCGTCCGGGAGGGATGTTCCACGAGCAGTACTTC. It is translated as CASSVRPGGMFHEQYF. Full variable domain (remainder filled in from reference TRBV9 and TRBJ2-7): DSGVTQTPKHLITATGQRVTLRCSPRSGDLSVYWYQQSLDQGLQFLIQYYNGEERAKGNILERFSAQQFPDLHSELNLSSLELGDSALYFCASSVRPGGMFHEQYFGPGTRLTVT.

This clone has just one count. This rearrangement joins TRBV7-3 to TRBJ2-7; 9 bases map to TRBD2. Germline CDR1 is SGHTA and CDR2 is FQGTGA. This CDR3 is 14 amino acids long. V lost 4 bases to trimming and J lost 6 bases; unmatched junction nucleotides: 7. The CDR3 loop is CASSWAGGAGEQYF. Here the CDR3 DNA reads TGTGCCAGCAGCTGGGCGGGGGGGGCAGGCGAGCAGTACTTC.

The CDR3 spells CASSTTGPITEAFF. The CDR3 coding sequence is TGTGCCAGTAGTACCACAGGGCCGATCACTGAAGCTTTCTTT. The V call is TRBV19, the J call TRBJ1-1; tentatively, D is TRBD1 (6 bases). Germline V gene data show CDR1 as LNHDA and CDR2 as SQIVND (reference sequence). Trimming took 4 bases from V and 4 from J, leaving 13 bases between them. The CDR3 runs to 14 residues.

This clone was detected only a few times. The chain combines TRBV27 with TRBJ1-5, with 8 bases matching TRBD1. CDR1 is MNHEY, CDR2 SMNVEV, per germline (reference sequence). This CDR3 contains 16 residues. V was pared by 4 bases and J by 1 base, with 6 bases of the junction left unmatched. The chain's CDR3 is CASSSGTGLSNQPQHF. The CDR3 DNA reads TGTGCCAGCAGTTCGGGGACAGGTTTAAGCAATCAGCCCCAGCATTTT.

V is TRBV30 and J is TRBJ1-4; TRBD1 aligns across 10 bases. Germline trimming cut 5 bases from V and 7 bases from J; bases unmatched to any gene: 4. Germline lookup yields CDR1 GTSNPN and CDR2 SVGIG (reference sequence). The CDR3 is 13 amino acids. The CDR3 DNA reads TGTGCCTGGGACGGGACAGGGGTTGAAAAACTGTTTTTT. Protein sequence: CAWDGTGVEKLFF. Full variable domain (remainder filled in from reference TRBV30 and TRBJ1-4): SQTIHQWPATLVQPVGSPLSLECTVEGTSNPNLYWYRQAAGRGLQLLFYSVGIGQISSEVPQNLSASRPQDRQFILSSKKLLLSDSGFYLCAWDGTGVEKLFFGSGTQLSVL.

CDR3 sequence: CASSLYNRNYGYTF. The DNA of the CDR3 is TGTGCCAGCAGTTTGTACAACAGGAACTATGGCTACACCTTC. The V call is TRBV28, the J call TRBJ1-2; a possible D gene is TRBD1 (5 bases). The germline gives CDR1 MDHEN, CDR2 SYDVKM. The CDR3 loop spans 14 amino acids. V was shortened by 3 bases and J by 2 bases, with 10 bases between the two germline ends.

This clone was found a few times. The rearrangement uses TRBV2 and TRBJ2-1; 10 nucleotides match TRBD2. V was clipped by 4 bases and J by 8 bases; unmatched bases: 8. Germline loops: CDR1 SNHLY, CDR2 FYNNEI. The CDR3 spans 15 residues. CDR3: CASSGGSGGSHEQFF. CDR3 DNA: TGTGCCAGCAGTGGGGGTAGCGGGGGGTCACATGAGCAGTTCTTC.

J is TRBJ2-2 and V is TRBV29-1; 7 positions match TRBD1. J gave up 2 bases and V 4 bases, and 7 bases lay outside the gene matches. Germline V gene sequence: CDR1 SQVTM, CDR2 ANQGSEA. This CDR3 is built from 15 residues. The CDR3 coding sequence is TGCAGCGTTGTAAGGGGGCCCTCCAACACCGGGGAGCTGTTTTTT. Translating it yields CSVVRGPSNTGELFF.

CDR3 nucleotide sequence: TGCGCCAGCAGCGGAGACAGGGATCCCTACGAGCAGTACTTC. It translates to CASSGDRDPYEQYF. The rearrangement links TRBV5-1 to TRBJ2-7, with 7 bases fitting TRBD1. Germline trimming cut 4 bases from V and 2 bases from J; bases unmatched to any gene: 6. Germline-derived CDR1 and CDR2 are SGHRS and YFSETQ. There are 14 residues in the CDR3.

The genes are TRBV28 and TRBJ2-1; 14 nucleotides line up with TRBD2. The CDR3 has 15 amino acids. CDR1 is MDHEN and CDR2 is SYDVKM in the germline V gene. The J segment lost 11 bases and the V segment lost 5 bases, leaving 8 bases of the junction unmatched. Here the CDR3 reads CASSRTGTSGGKQFF. CDR3 nucleotide sequence: TGTGCCAGCAGTCGAACTGGGACTAGCGGGGGTAAGCAGTTCTTC.

The DNA of the CDR3 is TGTGCCAGTGGGACAGGGGGAAACACTGAAGCTTTCTTT. This codes for CASGTGGNTEAFF. The chain carries TRBV28 and TRBJ1-1; TRBD1 matches 11 bases. After removal of 9 bases from V and 2 bases from J, the junction contained 2 bases not matched to a gene. Germline V gene data show CDR1 as MDHEN and CDR2 as SYDVKM. The CDR3 extends over 13 amino acids.

This clone was recorded once. This sequence joins TRBV18 and TRBJ1-5, with D perhaps TRBD1 (5 bases). The CDR3 has 15 residues. Trimming took 4 bases from V and 7 from J, leaving 17 bases between them. The germline gives CDR1 KGHSH, CDR2 LQKENI. CDR3 sequence: CASSQGRQGGQPQHF. The CDR3 DNA reads TGTGCCAGCTCACAAGGGCGGCAGGGTGGACAGCCCCAGCATTTT.